This T cell receptor beta chain was identified in a study of blood T cell repertoires in COVID-19. The assay was immunoSEQ multiplex PCR, and TCRdb's table has in-frame clones only and misses some. The repertoire holds about 91,000 clones, around 88% seen once, with 8.1% in the top ten. With 9 bases clipped from V and 4 bases from J, the junction kept 8 bases outside the gene matches. This CDR3 is built from 14 residues. CDR1 and CDR2 from the germline V gene are LNHDA and SQIVND (reference sequence). The chain joins TRBV19 to TRBJ1-5, with 8 bases matching TRBD1. The sequenced sample was peripheral blood. The receptor's source is a woman aged 70-85 years with acute or convalescent COVID-19. The CDR3, as DNA: TGTGCCAGCAGACAGGGGCTGTTTAATCAGCCCCAGCATTTT. It translates to CASRQGLFNQPQHF. Using reference TRBV19 and TRBJ1-5 for the parts outside the CDR3, the full variable domain is DGGITQSPKYLFRKEGQNVTLSCEQNLNHDAMYWYRQDPGQGLRLIYYSQIVNDFQKGDIAEGYSVSREKKESFPLTVTSAQKNPTAFYLCASRQGLFNQPQHFGDGTRLSIL.